Below, 9 T cell receptor beta chains from the same sample are listed, as sequenced in a study of shared clonotypes between healthy human individuals. Repertoires were generated with immunoSEQ multiplex PCR, while TCRdb's copy carries only in-frame clones and drops some. The sample contains some 1,100,000 clones, approximately 78% of which appear only once. The sample taken for sequencing was memory CD4+ T cells from PBMCs. Indicated subset: CD45RA-negative fraction. The receptors stem from a man younger than 30 in good health. Some clones in this sample may be carry-over from other donors' samples.

V is TRBV28 and J is TRBJ2-4; no reliable D call. Germline V lookup: CDR1 MDHEN, CDR2 SYDVKM. The ends were cut back, 6 bases at V and 15 bases at J, with 15 bases in the middle. The CDR3 is made up of 11 amino acids. The CDR3 nucleotides are TGTGCCAGCAGGAGGACGGAATCCTTGTACTTC. As protein: CASRRTESLYF.

The V call is TRBV5-6, the J call TRBJ2-7; D may be TRBD1 (5 bases). Trimming took off 1 base at V and 5 bases at J, with 13 bases between the two ends. Germline CDR1 is SGHDT and CDR2 is YYEEEE. The CDR3 is made up of 14 amino acids. CDR3 nucleotide sequence: TGTGCCAGCAGCTTGCCAGGGTTATATAACGAGCAGTACTTC. As protein: CASSLPGLYNEQYF.

The chain employs TRBV14 and TRBJ1-2; no clear D gene. This CDR3 has 16 amino acids. Germline-derived CDR1 and CDR2 are SGHDN and FVKESK. Deletions cut 4 bases from V and 8 bases from J, with 23 bases between. For the CDR3, the DNA is TGTGCCAGCAGCCCGGGTGTTACAGCCCCCACCAGGGGCTACACCTTC. This translates into CASSPGVTAPTRGYTF.

This clone was seen a handful of times. Other DNA sequences in the same sample also yield this CDR3. The chain couples TRBV25-1 to TRBJ2-3, with 14 bases identical to TRBD2. J lost 3 bases, V lost 5 bases, and 1 base had no gene match. The CDR3 consists of 15 residues. Germline CDR1 reads MGHDK; CDR2 reads SYGVNS. CDR3 loop: CASSRLAGGTDTQYF. In nucleotides, the CDR3 is TGTGCCAGCAGTCGACTAGCGGGAGGGACAGATACGCAGTATTTT.

This chain connects TRBV10-1 to TRBJ2-5; 13 bases are shared with TRBD2. The CDR3 totals 16 residues. J was trimmed by 4 bases and V by 3 bases; bases with no gene match: 5. Germline assignment: CDR1 WNHNN and CDR2 SYGVQD (reference sequence). The CDR3 nucleotides are TGCGCCAGCAGTGAACTGAGACTAGCGGGAGGAGAGACCCAGTACTTC. Residues: CASSELRLAGGETQYF.

The rearrangement uses TRBV4-1 and TRBJ1-1; the D is unclear. Trimming left V 1 base short and J 0 bases short, with 6 bases between. There are 14 residues in the CDR3. Germline loops: CDR1 MGHRA, CDR2 YSYEKL. CDR3 sequence reads: CASSQVPMNTEAFF. CDR3 coding DNA: TGCGCCAGCAGCCAAGTGCCAATGAACACTGAAGCTTTCTTT.

The rearrangement joins TRBV4-1 to TRBJ1-2, with a possible D match to TRBD1 (6 bases). Germline V gives CDR1 MGHRA, CDR2 YSYEKL. The CDR3 runs to 18 residues. V was clipped by 6 bases and J by 3 bases, with 26 bases between them. The CDR3 sequence is CASRPWRGGPWMDYGYTF. DNA of the CDR3: TGCGCCAGCAGGCCGTGGAGGGGGGGCCCGTGGATGGACTATGGCTACACCTTC.

The J gene is TRBJ1-4, the V gene TRBV30; D call uncertain. The CDR3 consists of 14 residues. CDR1 is GTSNPN and CDR2 is SVGIG in the germline V gene (reference sequence). V gave up 0 bases and J gave up 8 bases, with 13 bases separating them. Here the CDR3 DNA reads TGTGCCTGGAGTGTACTCTCAGGTGGCGAAAAACTGTTTTTT. This sequence encodes CAWSVLSGGEKLFF.

This chain uses TRBV9 with TRBJ2-2; D unresolved. The CDR3 extends over 15 amino acids. Trimming removed 4 bases from V and 0 bases from J, with 10 bases in between. CDR1 and CDR2 (germline): SGDLS, YYNGEE. The CDR3 coding sequence is TGTGCCAGCAGCTCCCTCCCTACGAACACCGGGGAGCTGTTTTTT. The encoded protein is CASSSLPTNTGELFF. Supplemented by reference TRBV9 and TRBJ2-2, the full variable domain reads DSGVTQTPKHLITATGQRVTLRCSPRSGDLSVYWYQQSLDQGLQFLIQYYNGEERAKGNILERFSAQQFPDLHSELNLSSLELGDSALYFCASSSLPTNTGELFFGEGSRLTVL.